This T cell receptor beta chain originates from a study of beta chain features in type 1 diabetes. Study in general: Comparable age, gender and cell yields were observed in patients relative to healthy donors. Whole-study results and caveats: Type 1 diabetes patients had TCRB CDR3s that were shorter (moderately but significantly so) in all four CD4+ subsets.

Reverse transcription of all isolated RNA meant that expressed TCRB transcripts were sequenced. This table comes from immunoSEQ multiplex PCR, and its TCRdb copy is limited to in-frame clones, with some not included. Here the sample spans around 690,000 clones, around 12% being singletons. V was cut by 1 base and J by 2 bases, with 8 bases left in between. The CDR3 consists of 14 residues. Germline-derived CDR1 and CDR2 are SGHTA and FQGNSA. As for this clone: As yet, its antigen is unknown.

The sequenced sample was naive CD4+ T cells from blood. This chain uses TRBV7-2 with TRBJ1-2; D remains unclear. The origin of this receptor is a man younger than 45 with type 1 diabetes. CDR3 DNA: TGTGCCAGCAGCTTAGGAGGCACCAACTATGGCTACACCTTC. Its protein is CASSLGGTNYGYTF.